This is a list of T cell receptor beta chains from one sample in a study of T cell responses to AZD1222 COVID-19 vaccine. Measured with immunoSEQ multiplex PCR; TCRdb has only the in-frame clones, and not every one. The data contain about 120,000 clones, more than 75% of them seen just once; the ten biggest clones take up 8% to 13%. This material consisted of peripheral blood, taken on day 0 of AZD1222 vaccination. The receptor set was obtained from an adult in good health. Each CDR3 is given with its conserved first and last residue. The D gene is left open where the match is weak. Rows give clone size only sometimes, using once, few, many, or a class for an expanded clone.

V	J	size	D	CDR3	DNA
TRBV6-5	TRBJ2-3	once	.	CASVIGITDTQYF	TGTGCCAGCGTGATAGGGATCACAGATACACAGTATTTT
TRBV7-8	TRBJ1-2	few	TRBD1	CASSPRQGYGYTF	TGTGCCAGCAGCCCAAGACAGGGTTATGGCTACACCTTC
TRBV19	TRBJ1-2	.	.	CASSIPGRAGYGYTF	TGTGCCAGTAGTATCCCGGGAAGGGCGGGCTATGGCTACACCTTC
TRBV19	TRBJ2-3	.	TRBD2	CASSLLLAGFTDTQYF	TGTGCCAGTAGTCTACTACTAGCGGGGTTCACAGATACGCAGTATTTT
TRBV10-3	TRBJ1-2	.	TRBD1	CAIRSRGVDYGYTF	TGTGCCATCAGGAGCAGGGGGGTAGACTATGGCTACACCTTC
TRBV5-1	TRBJ1-1	.	.	CASSVKHGEVEAFF	TGCGCCAGCAGCGTAAAACACGGCGAAGTGGAAGCTTTCTTT
TRBV3-1/TRBV3-2	TRBJ1-4	.	.	CASSQAPIGGRDEKLFF	TGTGCCAGCAGCCAAGCCCCTATTGGGGGACGGGATGAAAAACTGTTTTTT
TRBV28	TRBJ2-3	.	.	CASSLWQGSTDTQYF	TGTGCCAGCAGTTTATGGCAGGGGAGCACAGATACGCAGTATTTT
TRBV7-9	TRBJ2-1	.	.	CAGRYKRDGYNEQFF	TGTGCCGGGCGGTACAAGAGGGACGGCTACAATGAGCAGTTCTTC
TRBV3-1/TRBV3-2	TRBJ1-4	.	.	CASSPRGSATNEKLFF	TGTGCCAGCAGCCCTCGCGGCTCGGCAACTAATGAAAAACTGTTTTTT
TRBV5-1	TRBJ2-7	.	.	CASSTLASSSYEQYF	TGCGCCAGCAGCACCCTAGCGTCTAGCTCCTACGAGCAGTACTTC
TRBV5-4	TRBJ1-2	.	TRBD1	CASSSRDRGTYGYTF	TGTGCCAGCAGCTCGCGGGACAGGGGCACCTATGGCTACACCTTC
TRBV15	TRBJ2-5	once	.	CATSRDQETQYF	TGTGCCACCAGCAGAGATCAGGAGACCCAGTACTTC
TRBV5-1	TRBJ1-2	.	.	CASSLAVASYYTF	TGCGCCAGCAGCTTGGCCGTGGCTTCTTACTACACCTTC
TRBV2	TRBJ2-7	.	.	CASSITVVLSIEQYF	TGTGCCAGCAGTATTACAGTAGTCTTGTCTATCGAGCAGTACTTC
TRBV5-1	TRBJ1-2	.	TRBD1	CASSLSGTGSEGYTF	TGCGCCAGCAGCTTGTCTGGGACAGGCTCGGAGGGCTACACCTTC
TRBV7-9	TRBJ1-1	.	.	CASSPAGATNTEAFF	TGTGCCAGCAGCCCCGCTGGGGCCACCAACACTGAAGCTTTCTTT
TRBV7-6	TRBJ1-2	.	.	CASSSMTGINYGYTF	TGTGCCAGCAGCTCCATGACGGGGATCAACTATGGCTACACCTTC
TRBV9	TRBJ1-3	.	TRBD1	CASSATTGVIGNTIYF	TGTGCCAGCAGCGCAACGACAGGGGTTATTGGAAACACCATATATTTT
TRBV27	TRBJ1-2	.	.	CASRARATGYGYTF	TGTGCCAGCAGGGCCAGGGCTACGGGCTATGGCTACACCTTC
TRBV5-1	TRBJ2-3	.	.	CASSLMSDTQYF	TGCGCCAGCAGCTTGATGTCGGATACGCAGTATTTT
TRBV29-1	TRBJ1-1	.	.	CSVEGGREAFF	TGCAGCGTTGAGGGGGGCCGTGAAGCTTTCTTT
TRBV11-2	TRBJ2-1	.	.	CASSLAGTKNEQFF	TGTGCCAGCAGCTTAGCCGGGACCAAAAATGAGCAGTTCTTC
TRBV7-3	TRBJ2-1	.	.	CASSLLGGISNEQFF	TGTGCCAGCAGCTTACTTGGCGGGATATCGAATGAGCAGTTCTTC
TRBV7-9	TRBJ2-7	.	TRBD2	CASSSRGLAERYEQYF	TGTGCCAGCAGCTCAAGAGGTCTAGCGGAGCGCTACGAGCAGTACTTC
TRBV18	TRBJ2-5	.	TRBD2	CASSPNAASGSETQYF	TGTGCCAGCTCACCAAACGCGGCTAGCGGGAGTGAGACCCAGTACTTC
TRBV14	TRBJ1-2	few	.	CASSQGGVNGYTF	TGTGCCAGCAGCCAAGGAGGGGTAAACGGCTACACCTTC
TRBV3-1/TRBV3-2	TRBJ2-7	.	TRBD1	CASSLIGTGISYEQYF	TGTGCCAGCAGCCTCATCGGGACAGGAATCTCCTACGAGCAGTACTTC
TRBV7-9	TRBJ1-2	once	.	CASSSTLTGNTGYTF	TGTGCCAGCAGCTCAACTCTAACAGGGAACACGGGCTACACCTTC
TRBV3-1/TRBV3-2	TRBJ2-1	.	TRBD2	CASSQYSGGGPFSEQFF	TGTGCCAGCAGCCAATATTCGGGCGGGGGGCCATTTTCTGAGCAGTTCTTC
TRBV28	TRBJ2-5	.	TRBD2	CASSSRLAGEETQYF	TGTGCCAGCAGTTCCCGTCTAGCGGGAGAAGAGACCCAGTACTTC